Listed here is a single T cell receptor beta chain. The data originate from a study of cytomegalovirus exposure and HLA in healthy donors. 13 Jbeta primers and 60 Vbeta primers were used for the PCR. TCRdb keeps only in-frame clones here, not all; method: immunoSEQ multiplex PCR. The profile covers tens of thousands of clones, with roughly 77% appearing a single time and approximately 2% taken by the ten largest. The CDR3 extends over 12 amino acids. The ends were cut back, 10 bases at V and 1 base at J, with 10 bases in the middle. Germline CDR1 MNHNS, CDR2 SASEGT. This chain uses TRBV6-1 with TRBJ1-1; possible D gene TRBD1, 5 bases. The receptor was derived from a man aged 35 to 55 in good health and CMV-seronegative. Sequenced material: PBMCs. CDR3 sequence: CATAGGNTEAFF. The CDR3 DNA reads TGTGCCACCGCGGGGGGGAACACTGAAGCTTTCTTT.